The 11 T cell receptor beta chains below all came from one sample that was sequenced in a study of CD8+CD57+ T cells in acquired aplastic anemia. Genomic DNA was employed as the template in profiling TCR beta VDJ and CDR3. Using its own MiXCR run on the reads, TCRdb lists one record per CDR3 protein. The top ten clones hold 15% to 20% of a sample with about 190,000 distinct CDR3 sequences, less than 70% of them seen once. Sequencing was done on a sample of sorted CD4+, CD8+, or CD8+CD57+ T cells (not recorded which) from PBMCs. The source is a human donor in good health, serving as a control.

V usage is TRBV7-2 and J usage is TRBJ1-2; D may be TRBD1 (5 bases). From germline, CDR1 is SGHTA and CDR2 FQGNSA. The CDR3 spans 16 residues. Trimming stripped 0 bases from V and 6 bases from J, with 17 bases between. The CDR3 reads CASSLALGFGGDGYTF. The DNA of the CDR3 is TGTGCCAGCAGCTTAGCGCTAGGGTTTGGAGGGGATGGCTACACCTTC.

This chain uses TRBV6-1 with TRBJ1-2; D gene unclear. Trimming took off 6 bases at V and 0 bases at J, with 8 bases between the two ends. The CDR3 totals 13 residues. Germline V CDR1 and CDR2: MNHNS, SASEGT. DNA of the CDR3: TGTGCCAGCAGCGCATGGGCTAACTATGGCTACACCTTC. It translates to CASSAWANYGYTF.

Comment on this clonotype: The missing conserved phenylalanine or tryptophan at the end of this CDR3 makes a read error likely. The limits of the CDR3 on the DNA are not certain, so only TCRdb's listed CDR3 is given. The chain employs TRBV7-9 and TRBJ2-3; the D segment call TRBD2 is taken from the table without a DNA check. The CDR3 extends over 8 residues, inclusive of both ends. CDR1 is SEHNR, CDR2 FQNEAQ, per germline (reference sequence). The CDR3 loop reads CASSLEGR.

The CDR3 DNA reads as TGTGCCATCAGTGCCAGGGGGTCCACAGATACGCAGTATTTT. It specifies CAISARGSTDTQYF. This sequence joins TRBV10-3 and TRBJ2-3, with TRBD1 identical over 7 bases. Unmatched junction bases numbered 3, after V lost 4 bases and J lost 2 bases. The CDR3 sequence is 14 residues long. Germline CDR1 reads ENHRY; CDR2 reads SYGVKD.

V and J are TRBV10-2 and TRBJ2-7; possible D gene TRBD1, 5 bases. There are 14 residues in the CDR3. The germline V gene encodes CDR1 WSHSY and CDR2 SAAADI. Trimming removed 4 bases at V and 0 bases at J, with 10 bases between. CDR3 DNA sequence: TGCGCCAGCAGTGTGGCAGGGCCCTCCTACGAGCAGTACTTC. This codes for CASSVAGPSYEQYF.

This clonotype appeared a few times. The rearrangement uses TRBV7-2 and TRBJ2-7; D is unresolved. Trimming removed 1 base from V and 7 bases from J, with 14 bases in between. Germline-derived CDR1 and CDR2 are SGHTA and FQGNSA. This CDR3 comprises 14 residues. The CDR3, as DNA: TGTGCCAGCAGCTTAGGGTCAGTGCCGTGGGAGCAGTACTTC. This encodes CASSLGSVPWEQYF.

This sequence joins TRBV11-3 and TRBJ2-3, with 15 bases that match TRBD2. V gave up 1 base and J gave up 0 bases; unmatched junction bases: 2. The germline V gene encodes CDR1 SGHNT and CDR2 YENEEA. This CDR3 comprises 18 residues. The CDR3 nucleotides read TGTGCCAGCAGCTTAGGGACTAGCGGGGGGGCCAGCACAGATACGCAGTATTTT. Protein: CASSLGTSGGASTDTQYF.

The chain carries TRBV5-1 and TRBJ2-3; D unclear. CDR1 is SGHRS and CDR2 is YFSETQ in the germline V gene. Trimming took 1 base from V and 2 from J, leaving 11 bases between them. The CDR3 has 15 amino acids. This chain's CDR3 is CASSLQVSNTDTQYF. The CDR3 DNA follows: TGCGCCAGCAGCTTGCAAGTCAGCAACACAGATACGCAGTATTTT.

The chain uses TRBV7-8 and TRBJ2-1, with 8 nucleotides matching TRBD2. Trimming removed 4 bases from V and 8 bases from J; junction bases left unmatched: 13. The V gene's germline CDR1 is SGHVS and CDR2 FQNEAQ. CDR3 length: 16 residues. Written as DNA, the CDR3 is TGTGCCAGCAGCTCCGCGTCGGCGGGGGGTTACTATGAGCAGTTCTTC. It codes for CASSSASAGGYYEQFF.

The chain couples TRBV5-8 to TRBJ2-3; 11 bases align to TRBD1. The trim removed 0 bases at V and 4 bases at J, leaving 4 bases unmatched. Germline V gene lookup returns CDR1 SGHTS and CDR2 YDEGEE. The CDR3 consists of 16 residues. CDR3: CASSLAGTGGADTQYF. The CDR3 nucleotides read TGTGCCAGCAGCTTGGCCGGGACAGGGGGTGCAGATACGCAGTATTTT. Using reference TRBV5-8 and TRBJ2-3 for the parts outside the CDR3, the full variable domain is EAGVTQSPTHLIKTRGQQATLRCSPISGHTSVYWYQQALGLGLQFLLWYDEGEERNRGNFPPRFSGRQFPNYSSELNVNALELEDSALYLCASSLAGTGGADTQYFGPGTRLTVL.

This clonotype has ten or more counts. CDR3 region: CASSPPGGGIEQYF. The DNA for the CDR3 is TGTGCCAGCTCACCACCAGGAGGGGGCATCGAGCAGTACTTC. V gene TRBV18 combines with J gene TRBJ2-7; D possibly corresponds to TRBD1 (7 bases). CDR3 length equals 14 residues. Trimming pared 0 bases from V and 6 bases from J, leaving 12 bases between. Germline CDR1 KGHSH, CDR2 LQKENI.